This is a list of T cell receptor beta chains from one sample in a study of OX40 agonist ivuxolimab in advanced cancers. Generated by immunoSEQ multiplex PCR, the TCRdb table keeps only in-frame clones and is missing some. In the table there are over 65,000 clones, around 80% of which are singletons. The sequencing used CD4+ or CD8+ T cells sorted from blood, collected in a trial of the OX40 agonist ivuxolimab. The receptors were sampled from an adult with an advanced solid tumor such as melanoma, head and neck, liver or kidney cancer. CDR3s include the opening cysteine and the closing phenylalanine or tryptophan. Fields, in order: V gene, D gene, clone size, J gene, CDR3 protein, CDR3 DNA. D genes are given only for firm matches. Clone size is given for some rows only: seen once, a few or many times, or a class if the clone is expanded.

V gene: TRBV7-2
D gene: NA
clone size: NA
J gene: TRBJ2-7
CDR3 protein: CASSLSPLLAYEQYF
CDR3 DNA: TGTGCCAGCAGCTTAAGCCCGTTACTAGCCTACGAGCAGTACTTC

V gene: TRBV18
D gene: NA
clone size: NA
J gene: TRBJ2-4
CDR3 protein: CASSFLGGERTKNIQYF
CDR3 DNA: TGTGCCAGCTCATTTTTGGGGGGCGAGAGGACCAAAAACATTCAGTACTTC

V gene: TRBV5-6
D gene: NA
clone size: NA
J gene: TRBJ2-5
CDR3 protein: CASSDRVQETQYF
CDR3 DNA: TGTGCCAGCAGCGACCGGGTCCAAGAGACCCAGTACTTC

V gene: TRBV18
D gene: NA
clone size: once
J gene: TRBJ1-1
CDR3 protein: CASSPLRENTEAFF
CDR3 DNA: TGTGCCAGCTCCCCTCTAAGGGAGAACACTGAAGCTTTCTTT

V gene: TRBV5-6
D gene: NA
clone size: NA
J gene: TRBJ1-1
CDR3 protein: CASSPLSLSNLATEAFF
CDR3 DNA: TGTGCCAGCAGCCCACTTAGCCTAAGCAACTTGGCCACTGAAGCTTTCTTT

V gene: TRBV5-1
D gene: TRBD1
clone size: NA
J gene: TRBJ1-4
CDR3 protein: CASCSGGSNEKLFF
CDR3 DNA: TGCGCCAGCTGCTCAGGGGGGTCAAATGAAAAACTGTTTTTT

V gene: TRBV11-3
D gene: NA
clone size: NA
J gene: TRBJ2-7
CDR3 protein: CASSLGEVSPVNEQYF
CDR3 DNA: TGTGCCAGCAGCTTAGGGGAGGTCAGTCCTGTGAACGAGCAGTACTTC

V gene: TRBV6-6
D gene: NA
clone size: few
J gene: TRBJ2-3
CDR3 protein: CASSQTVNTDTQYF
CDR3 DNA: TGTGCCAGCAGTCAGACCGTAAACACAGATACGCAGTATTTT

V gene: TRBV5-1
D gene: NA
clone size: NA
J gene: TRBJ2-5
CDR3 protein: CASSYRTGETQYF
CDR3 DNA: TGCGCCAGCAGCTATCGGACCGGCGAGACCCAGTACTTC

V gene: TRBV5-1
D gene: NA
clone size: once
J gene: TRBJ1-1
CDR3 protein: CASTSRGGLTEAFF
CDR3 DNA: TGCGCCAGCACCTCACGGGGGGGTCTCACTGAAGCTTTCTTT

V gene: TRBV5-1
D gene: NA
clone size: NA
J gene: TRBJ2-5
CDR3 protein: CASTGGGPQETQYF
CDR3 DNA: TGCGCCAGCACTGGGGGAGGACCTCAAGAGACCCAGTACTTC

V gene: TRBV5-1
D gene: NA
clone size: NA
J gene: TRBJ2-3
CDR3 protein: CASSWMGGTDTQYF
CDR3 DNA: TGCGCCAGCAGCTGGATGGGGGGCACAGATACGCAGTATTTT

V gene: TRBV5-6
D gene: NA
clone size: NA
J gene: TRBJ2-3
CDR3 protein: CASSQGGFQSNTQYF
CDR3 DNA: TGTGCCAGCAGTCAGGGGGGGTTCCAATCGAATACGCAGTATTTT

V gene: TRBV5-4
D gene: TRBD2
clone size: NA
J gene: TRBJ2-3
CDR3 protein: CASSLAAGGGDTQYF
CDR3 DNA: TGTGCCAGCAGCTTGGCAGCGGGGGGAGGGGATACGCAGTATTTT

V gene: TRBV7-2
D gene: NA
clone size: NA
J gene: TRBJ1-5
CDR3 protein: CASSFVSEGNQPQHF
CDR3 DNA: TGTGCCAGCAGCTTTGTGTCAGAGGGCAATCAGCCCCAGCATTTT

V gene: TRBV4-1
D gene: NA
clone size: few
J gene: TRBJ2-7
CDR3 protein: CASSLLATQSSYEQYF
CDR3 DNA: TGCGCCAGCAGCCTATTAGCGACCCAATCCTCCTACGAGCAGTACTTC

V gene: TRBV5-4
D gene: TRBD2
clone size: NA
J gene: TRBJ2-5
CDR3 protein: CASSLDGGAGETQYF
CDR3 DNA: TGTGCCAGCAGCTTGGACGGGGGGGCCGGAGAGACCCAGTACTTC

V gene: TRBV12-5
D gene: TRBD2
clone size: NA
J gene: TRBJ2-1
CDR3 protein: CASGLVASGRANEQFF
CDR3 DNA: TGTGCTAGTGGTTTGGTAGCTAGCGGGAGGGCCAATGAGCAGTTCTTC

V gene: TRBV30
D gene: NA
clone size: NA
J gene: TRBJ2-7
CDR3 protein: CAWRSSYEQYF
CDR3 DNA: TGTGCCTGGAGATCGTCTTACGAGCAGTACTTC

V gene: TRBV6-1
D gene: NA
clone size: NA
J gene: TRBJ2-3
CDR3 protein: CATSQGSDTQYF
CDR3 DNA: TGTGCCACTTCACAGGGTTCAGATACGCAGTATTTT

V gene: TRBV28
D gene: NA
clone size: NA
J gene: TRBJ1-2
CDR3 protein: CASSIQGGYGYTF
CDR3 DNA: TGTGCCAGCAGTATACAGGGTGGCTATGGCTACACCTTC

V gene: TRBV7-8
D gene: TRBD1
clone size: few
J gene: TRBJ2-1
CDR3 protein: CASSPRGQGVMFDEQFF
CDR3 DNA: TGTGCCAGCAGCCCGAGAGGACAGGGGGTTATGTTCGATGAGCAGTTCTTC

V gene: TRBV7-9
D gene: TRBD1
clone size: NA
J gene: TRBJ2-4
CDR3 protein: CASSGQVESGDIQYF
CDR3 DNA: TGTGCCAGCAGTGGACAGGTGGAGAGTGGGGACATTCAGTACTTC

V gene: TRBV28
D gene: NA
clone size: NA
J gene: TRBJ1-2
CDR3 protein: CASSFRALYGYTF
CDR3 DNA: TGTGCCAGCAGTTTTCGGGCACTCTATGGCTACACCTTC

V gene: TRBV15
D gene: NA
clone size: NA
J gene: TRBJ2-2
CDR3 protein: CATSRLRKATGVRGTGELFF
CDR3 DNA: TGTGCCACCAGCAGACTTCGGAAGGCCACAGGTGTCCGTGGCACCGGGGAGCTGTTTTTT

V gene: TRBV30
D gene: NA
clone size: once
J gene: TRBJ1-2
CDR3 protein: CAWSPRRGSNYGYTF
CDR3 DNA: TGTGCCTGGAGTCCCCGAAGGGGGTCTAACTATGGCTACACCTTC

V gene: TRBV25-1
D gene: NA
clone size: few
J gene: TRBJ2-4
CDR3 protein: CASSVEAKNIQYF
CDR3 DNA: TGTGCCAGCAGTGTGGAGGCCAAAAACATTCAGTACTTC

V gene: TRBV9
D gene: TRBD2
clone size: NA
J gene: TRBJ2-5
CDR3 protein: CASSVGLNRGEETQYF
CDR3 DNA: TGTGCCAGCAGCGTAGGACTAAATCGGGGGGAAGAGACCCAGTACTTC

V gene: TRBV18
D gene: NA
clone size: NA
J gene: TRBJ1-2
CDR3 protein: CASSPGSEHYGYTF
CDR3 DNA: TGTGCCAGCTCACCAGGCAGTGAGCACTATGGCTACACCTTC

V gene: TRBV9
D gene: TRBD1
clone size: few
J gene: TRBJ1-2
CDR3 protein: CASSAPRGRDGYTF
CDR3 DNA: TGTGCCAGCAGCGCCCCAAGGGGGCGTGATGGCTACACCTTC